These T cell receptor beta chains were read from a single sample in a study of blood T cell repertoires in COVID-19. Sequenced by immunoSEQ multiplex PCR; TCRdb stores in-frame clones only, minus some. Of a few hundred thousand clones listed, 80% to 90% are singletons. Sequenced material: PBMCs or T cells enriched from blood (not recorded which). Every receptor here comes from a woman aged 40 to 50 with acute COVID-19. CDR3s include the opening cysteine and the closing phenylalanine or tryptophan. The D gene is left open where the match is weak. Not every row has a clone size; where given, it reads once, few, many or a size class.

>TRBV6-5|TRBJ1-2|TRBD1|.
TGTGCCAGCAGTCAGGGGACAGTTAAAGGCTACACCTTC
CASSQGTVKGYTF
>TRBV7-3|TRBJ2-7|.|few
TGTGCCAGCAGCTTAAAGACAGGTCCAACCTACGAGCAGTACTTC
CASSLKTGPTYEQYF
>TRBV4-2|TRBJ2-1|.|.
TGTGCCAGCAGCCAAGATGGCGGGGCGCAACTTTACAATGAGCAGTTCTTC
CASSQDGGAQLYNEQFF
>TRBV7-2|TRBJ2-6|TRBD2|few
TGTGCCAGCAGCTTAAATCGGGGGGGAGCTGGGGCCAACGTCCTGACTTTC
CASSLNRGGAGANVLTF
>TRBV7-2|TRBJ1-2|.|.
TGTGCCAGCAGCTTAGTTCCAGGGAGGAATGGCTACACCTTC
CASSLVPGRNGYTF
>TRBV7-8|TRBJ1-2|TRBD1|.
TGTGCCAGCAGCGCCGACAGGGGCTATGGCTACACCTTC
CASSADRGYGYTF
>TRBV18|TRBJ1-3|TRBD1|few
TGTGCCAGCTCACTCGGGACAGCCTCTGGAAACACCATATATTTT
CASSLGTASGNTIYF
>TRBV15|TRBJ1-5|.|.
TGTGCCACCAGCAGAGATCTGAGGTTAGGCAATCAGCCCCAGCATTTT
CATSRDLRLGNQPQHF
>TRBV7-2|TRBJ2-5|TRBD2|.
TGTGCCAGCAGCTCCGGGACTACGGAGACCCAGTACTTC
CASSSGTTETQYF
>TRBV25-1|TRBJ2-3|.|.
TGTGCCAGCCCCTTCCCCGGGGGGCGCGGAGATACGCAGTATTTT
CASPFPGGRGDTQYF
>TRBV7-6|TRBJ2-7|.|.
TGTGCCAGCGAGGGAGGTTCCGGTTACGAGCAGTACTTC
CASEGGSGYEQYF
>TRBV4-2|TRBJ1-2|TRBD1|once
TGTGCCAGCAGCCAAGATCATGACAGGGGTTCGTATGGCTACACCTTC
CASSQDHDRGSYGYTF
>TRBV6-4|TRBJ1-4|.|.
TGTGCCAGCAGTGACTCCAGGGGCCCGGGCGGCGTTGAAAAACTGTTTTTT
CASSDSRGPGGVEKLFF
>TRBV28|TRBJ1-5|TRBD1|.
TGTGCCAGCAGTCCGGGACAGAAAAGGCAGCCCCAGCATTTT
CASSPGQKRQPQHF
>TRBV7-2|TRBJ2-3|TRBD2|once
TGTGCCAGCAGCCCCCCCGCCCCCGCTAGCGGGAGGCCCACAGATACGCAGTATTTT
CASSPPAPASGRPTDTQYF
>TRBV3-1/TRBV3-2|TRBJ2-1|TRBD1|.
TGTGCCAGCAGCCAACAGACAGGGAGAAATGAGCAGTTCTTC
CASSQQTGRNEQFF
>TRBV5-1|TRBJ2-5|.|.
TGCGCCAGCAGCTCTGGTAGCCAACAAGAGACCCAGTACTTC
CASSSGSQQETQYF
>TRBV19|TRBJ1-2|.|.
TGTGCCAGTAGTAACCGAGAGAGCTATGGCTACACCTTC
CASSNRESYGYTF
>TRBV7-8|TRBJ2-7|.|.
TGTGCCAGCAGCTTAAGAGGAGAGTTCTCCTACGAGCAGTACTTC
CASSLRGEFSYEQYF
>TRBV5-1|TRBJ2-7|.|.
TGCGCCAGCAGCCCGACAGAATCCTACGAGCAGTACTTC
CASSPTESYEQYF
>TRBV14|TRBJ2-7|.|.
TGTGCCAGCAGCTCTCTGACAACAGGGTACGAGCAGTACTTC
CASSSLTTGYEQYF
>TRBV5-1|TRBJ1-2|.|.
TGCGCCAGCAGCTCCCATGGCCCTAACTATGGCTACACCTTC
CASSSHGPNYGYTF
>TRBV2|TRBJ1-1|TRBD1|.
TGTGCCAGCAGGAAAGACAGGGGATCTGAAGCTTTCTTT
CASRKDRGSEAFF
>TRBV21-1|TRBJ2-5|.|.
TGTGCCAGCAGCAAATCCGTAAACGGGGGAGACCAAGAGACCCAGTACTTC
CASSKSVNGGDQETQYF
>TRBV21-1|TRBJ2-7|.|.
TGTGCCAGCAGCATTTTAAGAAGGGGGCTAGCGGGAACCTACGAGCAGTACTTC
CASSILRRGLAGTYEQYF
>TRBV5-1|TRBJ2-1|TRBD1|.
TGCGCCAGCAGCCCCGAAGTAGACAGGGGCAATGAGCAGTTCTTC
CASSPEVDRGNEQFF